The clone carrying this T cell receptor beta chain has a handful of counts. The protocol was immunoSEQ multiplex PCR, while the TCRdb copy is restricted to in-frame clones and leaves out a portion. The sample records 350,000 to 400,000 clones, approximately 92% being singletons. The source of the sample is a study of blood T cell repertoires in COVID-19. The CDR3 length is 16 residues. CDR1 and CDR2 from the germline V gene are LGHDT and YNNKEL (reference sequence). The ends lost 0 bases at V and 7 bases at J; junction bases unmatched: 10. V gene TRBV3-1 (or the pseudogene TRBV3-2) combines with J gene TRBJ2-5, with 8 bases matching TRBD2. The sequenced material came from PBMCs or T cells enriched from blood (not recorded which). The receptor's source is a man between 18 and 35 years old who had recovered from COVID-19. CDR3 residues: CASSQEATSGRRTQYF. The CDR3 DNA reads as TGTGCCAGCAGCCAAGAAGCCACTAGCGGAAGGAGGACCCAGTACTTC.